This T cell receptor beta chain was obtained from a study of blood T cell repertoires in COVID-19. The wider study: Sites across the United States, Italy and Spain contributed samples from acute and convalescent COVID-19.

The germline V and J ends were trimmed by 6 bases and 2 bases, with 7 bases remaining between them. CDR3 length equals 12 residues. The germline CDR1 and CDR2 sequences are MGHRA and YSYEKL. Cohorts were assigned according to the clinical history that participants reported. Either two negative PCRs, clearance, or symptom resolution qualified Cohort 3 donors as recovered. Original processing notes: Amplification of reference gene primers was used by the study to estimate nucleated cell counts. Data came from immunoSEQ multiplex PCR; TCRdb stores just in-frame clones and leaves some out. V and J calls and clone size are those listed in that table; D and trimming were worked out from the DNA. The sample comprises some 250,000 clones, approximately 82% of which are singletons, and approximately 16% rests with the top ten.

The sequencing sample was made of PBMCs or T cells enriched from blood (not recorded which). V gene TRBV4-1 combines with J gene TRBJ1-2; D not certain. The clonotype was recovered from a man in his forties who had recovered from COVID-19. Here the CDR3 DNA reads TGCGCCAGCAGTGGTAGCAACTATGGCTACACCTTC. It codes for CASSGSNYGYTF.